The 8 T cell receptor beta chains below all came from one sample that was sequenced in a study of shared clonotypes between healthy human individuals. Using immunoSEQ multiplex PCR, the repertoire was profiled, and TCRdb retains in-frame clones only, with some absent. The data contain 2 million or so clones, about 95% of them singletons. CD8 cells classed as naive were CD45RO-negative and positively selected for CCR7, excluding terminally differentiated effector memory CD45RA+ cells. What was sequenced was naive CD8+ T cells sorted from blood. The origin of the receptors is a man between 18 and 35 years old in good health.

Regarding this clone: Other DNA sequences from this sample encode an identical CDR3 as well. The J gene is TRBJ2-7, the V gene TRBV9, with no clear D. V lost 0 bases and J 0 bases, leaving 10 bases between the germline ends. Germline loops: CDR1 SGDLS, CDR2 YYNGEE. The CDR3 totals 15 residues. This chain's CDR3 is CASSVGWGSSYEQYF. The CDR3 DNA sequence: TGTGCCAGCAGCGTAGGGTGGGGAAGCTCCTACGAGCAGTACTTC.

This clone occurred once. The sample holds other DNA sequences that translate to the same CDR3. This chain joins TRBV7-9 and TRBJ2-7; 10 positions match TRBD1. Per germline, CDR1 SEHNR and CDR2 FQNEAQ (reference sequence). With V trimmed by 5 bases and J by 5 bases, 6 bases remained unmatched. There are 14 residues in the CDR3. CDR3 coding DNA: TGTGCCAGCAGCCCGAGGACAGGGGGAAACGAGCAGTACTTC. Its translation: CASSPRTGGNEQYF.

The rearrangement links TRBV10-3 to TRBJ1-2; D is unresolved. Germline CDR1 reads ENHRY; CDR2 reads SYGVKD. The germline V and J ends were trimmed by 2 bases and 7 bases, with 11 bases remaining between them. CDR3 length: 13 residues. CDR3 in amino acids: CAISEVRDLGYTF. The CDR3 DNA is TGTGCCATCAGTGAGGTGAGAGACCTTGGCTACACCTTC.

Worth noting for this clone: At the DNA level, this CDR3 is encoded by other sequences in the same sample as well. The chain joins TRBV7-9 to TRBJ2-1; D ambiguous. Germline values: CDR1 SEHNR, CDR2 FQNEAQ (reference sequence). This CDR3 is 14 amino acids long. V was shortened by 0 bases and J by 4 bases, with 7 bases between the two germline ends. In DNA form, the CDR3 reads TGTGCCAGCAGCTTAGCCGCCTCTTACAATGAGCAGTTCTTC. Translated, it gives CASSLAASYNEQFF.

The chain combines TRBV27 with TRBJ1-1; 9 bases align to TRBD1. The trim removed 7 bases at V and 5 bases at J, leaving 11 bases unmatched. The CDR3 is 15 amino acids. CDR1 MNHEY and CDR2 SMNVEV come from the germline V gene (reference sequence). The CDR3 sequence is CASTLSGQGATEAFF. CDR3 DNA sequence: TGTGCCAGCACCTTATCGGGACAGGGTGCTACTGAAGCTTTCTTT.

CDR3 loop: CASSLVSGEGPSYEQYF. In DNA form, the CDR3 reads TGTGCCAGCAGCTTAGTGTCGGGGGAGGGCCCGTCCTACGAGCAGTACTTC. The V gene is TRBV7-2, the J gene TRBJ2-7, with TRBD2 matching 7 bases. CDR1 SGHTA and CDR2 FQGNSA come from the germline V gene. The CDR3 covers 17 residues. Unmatched junction bases numbered 10, after V lost 1 base and J lost 1 base.

V usage is TRBV6-1 and J usage is TRBJ1-1, with D possibly TRBD1 on 6 matching bases. The CDR3 runs 14 residues. The germline gives CDR1 MNHNS, CDR2 SASEGT. With 2 bases removed from V and 4 bases from J, the gap between germline ends came to 11 bases. CDR3 nucleotides: TGTGCCAGCAGTGAACGGGGGCTGGGCACTGAAGCTTTCTTT. As protein: CASSERGLGTEAFF.

The V call is TRBV7-9, the J call TRBJ2-1; perhaps TRBD2 as D (6 bases). This CDR3 region has 15 residues. Germline-derived CDR1 and CDR2 are SEHNR and FQNEAQ (reference sequence). V was cut by 0 bases and J by 4 bases, with 10 bases left in between. Here the CDR3 DNA reads TGTGCCAGCAGCTTAGCGAGGGGACTTTACAATGAGCAGTTCTTC. This codes for CASSLARGLYNEQFF.